This TCR beta chain derives from a study of T cells in Graves' hyperthyroidism and ophthalmopathy. Amplified TCR beta CDR3 regions came from RNA transcripts. HTBI primers were the set used in a first-round RT-PCR of the TCR CDR3. TCRdb used MiXCR to reprocess the multiplex PCR reads, holding one entry per CDR3 protein. The sample lists approximately 400,000 distinct CDR3 sequences, around 18% occurring once. The table lists this clonotype with many counts. Trimming cost V 6 bases and J 2 bases; bases outside gene matches: 9. Germline V gives CDR1 DFQATT, CDR2 SNEGSKA (reference sequence). This CDR3 is built from 14 residues.

Sequencing was performed on blood. This TCR came from a man aged 18-30 years with Graves' ophthalmopathy. The chain couples TRBV20-1 to TRBJ1-1, with 7 bases identical to TRBD1. The CDR3, as DNA: TGCAGTGCCCCAAGACAGGGTCGTAACACTGAAGCTTTCTTT. Its translation is CSAPRQGRNTEAFF.